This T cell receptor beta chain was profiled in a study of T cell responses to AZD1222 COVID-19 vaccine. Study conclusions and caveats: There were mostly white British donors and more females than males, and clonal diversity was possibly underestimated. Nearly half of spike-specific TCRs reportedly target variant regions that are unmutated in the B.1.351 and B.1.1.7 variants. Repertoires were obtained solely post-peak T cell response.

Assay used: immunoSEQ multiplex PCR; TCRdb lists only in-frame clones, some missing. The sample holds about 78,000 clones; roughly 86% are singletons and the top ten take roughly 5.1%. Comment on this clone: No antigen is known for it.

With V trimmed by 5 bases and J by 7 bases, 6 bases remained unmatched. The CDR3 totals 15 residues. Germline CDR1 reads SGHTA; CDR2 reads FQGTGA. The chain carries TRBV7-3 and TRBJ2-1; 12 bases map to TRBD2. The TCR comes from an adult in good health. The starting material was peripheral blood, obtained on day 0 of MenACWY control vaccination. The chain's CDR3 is CASSGTSGGINEQFF. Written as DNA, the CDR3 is TGTGCCAGCAGCGGTACTAGCGGGGGGATTAATGAGCAGTTCTTC.